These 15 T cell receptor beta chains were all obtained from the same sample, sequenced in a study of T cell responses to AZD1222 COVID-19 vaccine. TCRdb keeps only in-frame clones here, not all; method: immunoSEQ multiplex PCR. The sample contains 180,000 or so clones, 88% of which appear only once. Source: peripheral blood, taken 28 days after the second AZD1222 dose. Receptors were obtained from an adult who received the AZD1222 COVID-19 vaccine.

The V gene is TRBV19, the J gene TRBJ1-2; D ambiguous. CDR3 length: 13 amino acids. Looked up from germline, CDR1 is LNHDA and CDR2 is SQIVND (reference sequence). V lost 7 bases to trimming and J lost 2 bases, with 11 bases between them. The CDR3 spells CASTPLANYGYTF. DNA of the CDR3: TGTGCCAGTACCCCCCTGGCGAACTATGGCTACACCTTC.

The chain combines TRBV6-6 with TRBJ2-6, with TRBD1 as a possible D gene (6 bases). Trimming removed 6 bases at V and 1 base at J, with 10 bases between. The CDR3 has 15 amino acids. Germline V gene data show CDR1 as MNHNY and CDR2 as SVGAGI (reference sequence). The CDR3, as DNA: TGTGCCAGCAGAGCAACAGGGTCTGGGGCCAACGTCCTGACTTTC. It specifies CASRATGSGANVLTF.

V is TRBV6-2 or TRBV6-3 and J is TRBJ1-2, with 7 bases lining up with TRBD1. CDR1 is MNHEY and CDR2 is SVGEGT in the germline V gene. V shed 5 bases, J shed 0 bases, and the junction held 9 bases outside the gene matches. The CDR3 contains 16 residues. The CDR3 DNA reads TGTGCCAGCAGTGCCGGGACAGCCTCCGCTAACTATGGCTACACCTTC. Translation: CASSAGTASANYGYTF.

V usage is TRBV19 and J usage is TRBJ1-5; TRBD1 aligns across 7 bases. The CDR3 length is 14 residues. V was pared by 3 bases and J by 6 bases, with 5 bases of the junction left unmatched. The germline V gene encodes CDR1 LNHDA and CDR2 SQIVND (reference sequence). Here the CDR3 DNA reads TGTGCCAGTAGTATGGCAGGGGGTTTTCAGCCCCAGCATTTT. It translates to CASSMAGGFQPQHF.

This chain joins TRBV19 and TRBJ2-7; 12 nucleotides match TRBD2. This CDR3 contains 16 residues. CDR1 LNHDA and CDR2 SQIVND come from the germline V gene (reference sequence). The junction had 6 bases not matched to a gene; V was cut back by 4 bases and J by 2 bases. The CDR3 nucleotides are TGTGCCAGTAGTACGGTGACTAGCGGGAGACCCTACGAGCAGTACTTC. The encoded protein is CASSTVTSGRPYEQYF.

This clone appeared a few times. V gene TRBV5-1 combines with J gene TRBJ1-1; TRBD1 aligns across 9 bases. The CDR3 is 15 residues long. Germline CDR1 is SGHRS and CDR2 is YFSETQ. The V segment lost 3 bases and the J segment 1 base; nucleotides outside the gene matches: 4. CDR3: CASSYLGQGNTEAFF. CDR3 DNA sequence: TGCGCCAGCAGCTACCTGGGACAGGGGAACACTGAAGCTTTCTTT.

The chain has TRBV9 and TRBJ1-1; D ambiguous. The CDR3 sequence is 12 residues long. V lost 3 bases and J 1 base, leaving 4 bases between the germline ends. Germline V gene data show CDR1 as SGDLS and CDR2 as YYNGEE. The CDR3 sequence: CASSGQNTEAFF. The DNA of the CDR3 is TGTGCCAGCAGCGGACAGAACACTGAAGCTTTCTTT.

CDR3 amino acids: CASSATGENTEAFF. The CDR3 DNA reads as TGCGCCAGCAGCGCCACTGGGGAGAACACTGAAGCTTTCTTT. The chain combines TRBV5-1 with TRBJ1-1; D not resolved. CDR3 length: 14 amino acids. CDR1 and CDR2 from the germline V gene are SGHRS and YFSETQ. Trimming removed 4 bases at V and 1 base at J, with 11 bases between.

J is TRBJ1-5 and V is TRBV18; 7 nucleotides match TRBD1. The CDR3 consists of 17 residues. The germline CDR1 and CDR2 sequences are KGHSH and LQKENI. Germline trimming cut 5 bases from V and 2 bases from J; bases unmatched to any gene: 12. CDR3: CASSGTAGGAGNQPQHF. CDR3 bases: TGTGCCAGCTCAGGCACGGCAGGGGGGGCGGGCAATCAGCCCCAGCATTTT.

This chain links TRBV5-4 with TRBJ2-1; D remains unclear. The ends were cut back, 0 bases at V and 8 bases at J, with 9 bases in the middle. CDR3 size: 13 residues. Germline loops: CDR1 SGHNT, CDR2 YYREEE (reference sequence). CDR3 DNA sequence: TGTGCCAGCAGCTTGGCCAATGGAGATGAGCAGTTCTTC. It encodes CASSLANGDEQFF.

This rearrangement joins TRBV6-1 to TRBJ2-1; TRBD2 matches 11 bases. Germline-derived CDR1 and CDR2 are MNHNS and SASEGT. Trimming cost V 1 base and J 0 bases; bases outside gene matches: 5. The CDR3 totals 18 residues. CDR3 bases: TGTGCCAGCAGTGAAGGACGGGGACTAGCGGTCTCCTACAATGAGCAGTTCTTC. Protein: CASSEGRGLAVSYNEQFF.

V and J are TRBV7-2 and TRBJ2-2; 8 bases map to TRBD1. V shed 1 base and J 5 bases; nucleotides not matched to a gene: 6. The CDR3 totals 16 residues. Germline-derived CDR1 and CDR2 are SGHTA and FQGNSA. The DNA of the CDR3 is TGTGCCAGCAGCTTAGTAGGGACAGGAGGAACCGGGGAGCTGTTTTTT. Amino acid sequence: CASSLVGTGGTGELFF.

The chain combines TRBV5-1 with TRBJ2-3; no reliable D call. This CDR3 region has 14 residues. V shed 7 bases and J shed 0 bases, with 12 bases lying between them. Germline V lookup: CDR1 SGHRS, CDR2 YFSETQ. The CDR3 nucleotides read TGCGCCAGCGCCGCCGGGCCTAGCACAGATACGCAGTATTTT. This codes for CASAAGPSTDTQYF.

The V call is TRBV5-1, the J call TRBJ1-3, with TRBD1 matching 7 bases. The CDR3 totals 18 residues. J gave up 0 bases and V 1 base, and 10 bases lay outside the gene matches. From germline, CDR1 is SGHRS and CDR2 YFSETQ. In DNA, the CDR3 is TGCGCCAGCAGCTTGACCCGGACAGGCGATAGCTCTGGAAACACCATATATTTT. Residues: CASSLTRTGDSSGNTIYF.

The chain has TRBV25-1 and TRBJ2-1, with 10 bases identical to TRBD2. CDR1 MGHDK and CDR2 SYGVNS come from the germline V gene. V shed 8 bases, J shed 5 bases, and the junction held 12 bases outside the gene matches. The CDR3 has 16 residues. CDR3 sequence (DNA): TGTGCCAGCCGATATTCCGGGACTAGCGCCCACAATGAGCAGTTCTTC. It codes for CASRYSGTSAHNEQFF.